The entry below gives a single T cell receptor (beta chain) sequence along with its context. The antigen remains unidentified. The sample belongs to a study of T cell responses to AZD1222 COVID-19 vaccine. The study's findings and limits: Spike-wide coverage was observed for vaccine-associated CD4 TCRs, with dominant responses at 160-218 and 743-854. The breadth and depth of Spike-specific TCRs increased once two AZD1222 doses had been given.

Clones were sequenced by immunoSEQ multiplex PCR, and TCRdb holds only the in-frame ones, with some missing. The sample consists of roughly 140,000 clones, approximately 85% of them appearing once. This TCR was sampled from an adult in good health. Sequencing used peripheral blood, obtained on day 0 of MenACWY control vaccination.

The CDR3: CASSSGTGSEKLFF. In DNA, the CDR3 is TGCGCCAGCAGCTCCGGGACAGGGAGCGAAAAACTGTTTTTT. The chain links TRBV5-1 to TRBJ1-4, with TRBD1 matching over 9 bases. J lost 8 bases, V lost 3 bases, and 5 bases had no gene match. Germline V gives CDR1 SGHRS, CDR2 YFSETQ. This CDR3 comprises 14 residues.